One and the same sample provided the 23 T cell receptor beta chains below, sequenced in a study of OX40 agonist ivuxolimab in advanced cancers. This table comes from immunoSEQ multiplex PCR, and its TCRdb copy is limited to in-frame clones, with some not included. The sample yields around 45,000 clones, over 60% seen once. The starting material was CD4+ or CD8+ T cells sorted from blood, obtained in a trial of the OX40 agonist ivuxolimab. Receptors were obtained from an adult with an advanced solid tumor such as melanoma, head and neck, liver or kidney cancer.

The V and J genes are TRBV6-5 and TRBJ2-7, with TRBD1 as a possible D gene (6 bases). Germline CDR1 is MNHEY and CDR2 is SVGAGI. The CDR3 runs to 15 residues. V was trimmed by 5 bases and J by 2 bases, leaving 16 bases between them. CDR3 region: CASSKDRTPTYEQYF. The CDR3 DNA is TGTGCCAGCAGTAAGGACAGAACACCTACCTACGAGCAGTACTTC.

The chain links TRBV2 to TRBJ1-6; D possibly corresponds to TRBD1 (6 bases). Trimming took off 0 bases at V and 9 bases at J, with 12 bases between the two ends. The CDR3 loop spans 15 amino acids. CDR1 is SNHLY, CDR2 FYNNEI, per germline. For the CDR3, the DNA is TGTGCCAGCAGTGAAGCGCCGGCAGGGGCTTCACCCCTCCACTTT. Protein sequence: CASSEAPAGASPLHF.

This clone is judged medium-sized. The rearrangement uses TRBV28 and TRBJ1-1, with 7 positions matching TRBD1. The V and J ends lost 8 bases and 0 bases, in that order; junction bases with no gene match: 3. Germline CDR1 reads MDHEN; CDR2 reads SYDVKM. This CDR3 has 13 residues. DNA of the CDR3: TGTGCCAGCGGGGGACAGATGAACACTGAAGCTTTCTTT. Translating it yields CASGGQMNTEAFF.

The chain joins TRBV10-2 to TRBJ1-1; TRBD1 agrees at 8 bases. V lost 6 bases and J lost 5; bases outside the gene matches: 2. This CDR3 region has 12 residues. The germline V gene encodes CDR1 WSHSY and CDR2 SAAADI. The CDR3 DNA reads as TGCGCCAGCAGGAGGACAGGGACTGAAGCTTTCTTT. Residues: CASRRTGTEAFF.

The chain couples TRBV6-5 to TRBJ1-1; a weak D match, TRBD1 (6 bases). CDR3 length equals 14 residues. The germline V gene encodes CDR1 MNHEY and CDR2 SVGAGI. V lost 1 base, J lost 2 bases, and 8 bases lay in between. The CDR3 reads CASSYWTDNTEAFF. The CDR3 DNA follows: TGTGCCAGCAGTTACTGGACAGATAACACTGAAGCTTTCTTT.

The V and J genes are TRBV28 and TRBJ2-1, with D unresolved. The germline CDR1 and CDR2 sequences are MDHEN and SYDVKM. The CDR3 is made up of 13 amino acids. Trimming took 4 bases from V and 7 from J, leaving 11 bases between them. The CDR3 DNA is TGTGCCAGCAGTTCCTCCGGGTCTAATGAGCAGTTCTTC. The encoded protein is CASSSSGSNEQFF. Looking up the rest from reference TRBV28 and TRBJ2-1 gives the full variable domain: DVKVTQSSRYLVKRTGEKVFLECVQDMDHENMFWYRQDPGLGLRLIYFSYDVKMKEKGDIPEGYSVSREKKERFSLILESASTNQTSMYLCASSSSGSNEQFFGPGTRLTVL.

The chain employs TRBV27 and TRBJ2-3; tentatively, D is TRBD1 (6 bases). V shed 5 bases and J shed 2 bases, with 14 bases lying between them. This CDR3 is built from 15 residues. CDR1 MNHEY and CDR2 SMNVEV come from the germline V gene (reference sequence). CDR3 region: CASSPQGRPTDTQYF. The CDR3 DNA follows: TGTGCCAGCAGTCCACAGGGAAGACCCACAGATACGCAGTATTTT.

Remarks on this clone: At one end the junction does not follow the germline gene, possibly because of a read error. The CDR3 coding sequence is TGCGCCAGCGCCCGGGACGGGGGGAACGCCGGGGAGCTGTTTTTT. As protein: CASARDGGNAGELFF. The chain has TRBV10-1 and TRBJ2-2; 7 nucleotides align to TRBD2. The length of the CDR3 is 15 residues. Germline CDR1 is WNHNN and CDR2 is SYGVQD (reference sequence).

The chain uses TRBV5-8 and TRBJ2-7, with no clear D. Trimming pared 1 base from V and 3 bases from J, leaving 2 bases between. The germline CDR1 and CDR2 sequences are SGHTS and YDEGEE. CDR3 length equals 11 residues. In DNA form, the CDR3 reads TGTGCCAGCAGCTTGATCTACGAGCAGTACTTC. It specifies CASSLIYEQYF.

This clone appeared once. The chain uses TRBV19 and TRBJ2-7, with D perhaps matching TRBD2 (5 bases). Looked up from germline, CDR1 is LNHDA and CDR2 is SQIVND (reference sequence). The CDR3 length is 13 residues. V lost 3 bases and J 6 bases, leaving 12 bases between the germline ends. CDR3: CASSIGGSLEQYF. CDR3 in DNA: TGTGCCAGTAGTATCGGTGGGAGTCTCGAGCAGTACTTC.

CDR3 nucleotides: TGTGCCAGCAGTAGACTAGCGGGAGGGGTCGGGGAGCTGTTTTTT. This gives the protein CASSRLAGGVGELFF. This chain joins TRBV6-5 and TRBJ2-2; the match to TRBD2 covers 14 bases. V lost 5 bases, J lost 7 bases, and 3 bases stayed unmatched. Germline CDR1 reads MNHEY; CDR2 reads SVGAGI. The CDR3 runs 15 residues.

The chain recombines TRBV7-3 with TRBJ2-1; TRBD2 matches 10 bases. In germline, CDR1 is SGHTA, CDR2 FQGTGA. Germline trimming cut 4 bases from V and 7 bases from J; bases unmatched to any gene: 7. There are 15 residues in the CDR3. The CDR3 DNA sequence: TGTGCCAGCAGCTACCTAGCGGGAGTGGGGAATGAGCAGTTCTTC. Translating it yields CASSYLAGVGNEQFF.

This chain links TRBV6-6 with TRBJ2-7; tentatively, D is TRBD1 (6 bases). CDR1 is MNHNY and CDR2 is SVGAGI in the germline V gene (reference sequence). This CDR3 has 15 residues. V dropped 0 bases and J dropped 0 bases, with 9 bases sitting between them. The CDR3 reads CASSYSYRDSYEQYF. In nucleotides, the CDR3 is TGTGCCAGCAGTTACTCGTACAGGGACTCCTACGAGCAGTACTTC.

The chain is built from TRBV5-1 and TRBJ1-4; TRBD1 might be the D (6 bases). Looked up from germline, CDR1 is SGHRS and CDR2 is YFSETQ. The CDR3 totals 15 residues. V was clipped by 6 bases and J by 2 bases, with 14 bases between them. DNA for the CDR3: TGCGCCAGCACCTCCGGGGGGCCCACTAATGAAAAACTGTTTTTT. Residues: CASTSGGPTNEKLFF.

The chain couples TRBV5-6 to TRBJ2-5, with unresolved D. Germline loops: CDR1 SGHDT, CDR2 YYEEEE. The CDR3 totals 14 residues. V lost 0 bases to trimming and J lost 1 base, with 7 bases between them. This chain's CDR3 is CASSLGAVQETQYF. The CDR3 nucleotides are TGTGCCAGCAGCTTGGGGGCGGTCCAAGAGACCCAGTACTTC.

V gene TRBV5-1 combines with J gene TRBJ2-3; either TRBD1 or TRBD2 may fit D (6 bases each). CDR1 and CDR2 from the germline V gene are SGHRS and YFSETQ. This CDR3 is built from 15 residues. With 0 bases removed from V and 4 bases from J, the gap between germline ends came to 12 bases. The CDR3 protein is CASSLVRGRADTQYF. The CDR3 DNA reads as TGCGCCAGCAGCTTGGTACGGGGGCGGGCAGATACGCAGTATTTT.

This clone occurred once. The chain has TRBV28 and TRBJ2-7; perhaps TRBD1 as D (5 bases). The CDR3 is 12 residues long. Germline loops: CDR1 MDHEN, CDR2 SYDVKM. Between the trimmed V and J ends, which lost 10 bases and 2 bases, there was a span of 12 bases. The CDR3 loop is CATEQEPYEQYF. The CDR3 nucleotides read TGTGCCACAGAACAGGAACCCTACGAGCAGTACTTC.

This clone was picked up one time. This chain uses TRBV5-6 with TRBJ2-3; 11 bases align to TRBD2. There are 16 residues in the CDR3. Germline lookup yields CDR1 SGHDT and CDR2 YYEEEE. The trim removed 4 bases at V and 4 bases at J, leaving 8 bases unmatched. CDR3 bases: TGTGCCAGCAGCCTACTAGCGGGAGTCTGGGCAGATACGCAGTATTTT. Translation gives CASSLLAGVWADTQYF.

The chain combines TRBV11-2 with TRBJ2-7; 9 bases are a match to TRBD1. The length of the CDR3 is 12 residues. V shed 6 bases, J shed 5 bases, and the junction held 2 bases outside the gene matches. The germline gives CDR1 SGHAT, CDR2 FQNNGV. In DNA, the CDR3 is TGTGCCAGCAGGGACAGGGGACACGAGCAGTACTTC. It codes for CASRDRGHEQYF. The full variable domain, rest sourced from reference TRBV11-2 and TRBJ2-7, is EAGVAQSPRYKIIEKRQSVAFWCNPISGHATLYWYQQILGQGPKLLIQFQNNGVVDDSQLPKDRFSAERLKGVDSTLKIQPAKLEDSAVYLCASRDRGHEQYFGPGTRLTVT.

The chain carries TRBV6-4 and TRBJ2-2; the match to TRBD1 covers 7 bases. The CDR3 sequence is 16 residues long. The V and J ends lost 0 bases and 5 bases, in that order; junction bases with no gene match: 6. CDR1 is MRHNA and CDR2 is SNTAGT in the germline V gene. CDR3 sequence: CASSDSKGQRTGELFF. The CDR3 DNA reads as TGTGCCAGCAGTGACTCGAAGGGACAGAGGACCGGGGAGCTGTTTTTT.

The rearrangement uses TRBV6-5 and TRBJ2-7, with a weak D call TRBD2 (6 bases). Germline-derived CDR1 and CDR2 are MNHEY and SVGAGI. The CDR3 length is 14 residues. The V and J ends lost 8 bases and 3 bases respectively, with 17 bases between them. The CDR3 DNA follows: TGTGCCAGCCTGAAGTGGAGGGAGGACTACGAGCAGTACTTC. It translates to CASLKWREDYEQYF.

J is TRBJ2-4 and V is TRBV19; D may correspond to TRBD1 or TRBD2 (5 bases each). Per the germline V gene, CDR1 is LNHDA and CDR2 is SQIVND (reference sequence). This CDR3 is built from 13 residues. With 5 bases removed from V and 1 base from J, the gap between germline ends came to 6 bases. The CDR3 reads CASSEGAKNIQYF. The CDR3 DNA follows: TGTGCCAGTAGTGAGGGGGCCAAAAACATTCAGTACTTC.

This clone was counted a few times. The chain joins TRBV11-2 to TRBJ2-7, with 7 bases matching TRBD2. J lost 1 base, V lost 5 bases, and 14 bases had no gene match. CDR1 SGHAT and CDR2 FQNNGV come from the germline V gene. The CDR3 contains 17 residues. The CDR3 sequence: CASSTLSSGPWSYEQYF. The CDR3 region has the DNA TGTGCCAGCAGCACGCTTTCTAGCGGTCCCTGGTCCTACGAGCAGTACTTC.